This entry lists 30 T cell receptor beta chains sequenced from one sample in a study of T cell responses to AZD1222 COVID-19 vaccine. TCRdb's table, derived via immunoSEQ multiplex PCR, lists solely in-frame clones and lacks some. The repertoire includes over 85,000 clones, approximately 88% of them detected once, and 13% to 15% sits in the top ten. The sequencing used peripheral blood, collected 28 days after the second AZD1222 dose. These receptor sequences come from an adult who received the AZD1222 COVID-19 vaccine.

The rearrangement joins TRBV10-3 to TRBJ1-6; TRBD1 aligns across 7 bases. Per germline, CDR1 ENHRY and CDR2 SYGVKD. V gave up 0 bases and J gave up 10 bases; unmatched junction bases: 12. This CDR3 contains 17 residues. The CDR3 region has the DNA TGTGCCATCAGTGAGTCGAGTGATCAGGGGGTTGGGTCACCCCTCCACTTT. Its translation: CAISESSDQGVGSPLHF.

The gene calls are TRBV10-3 and TRBJ1-1, with 7 bases lining up with TRBD1. Germline V gene sequence: CDR1 ENHRY, CDR2 SYGVKD. With 10 bases clipped from V and 1 base from J, the junction kept 3 bases outside the gene matches. CDR3 size: 12 residues. The CDR3 here is CATGQRNTEAFF. CDR3 nucleotides: TGTGCCACGGGACAGCGGAACACTGAAGCTTTCTTT.

The V and J genes are TRBV7-3 and TRBJ2-5; D remains ambiguous. Trimming pared 3 bases from V and 1 base from J, leaving 9 bases between. Germline V gene data show CDR1 as SGHTA and CDR2 as FQGTGA. The CDR3 is 14 amino acids. DNA of the CDR3: TGTGCCAGCAGCTTGGGTAGTGCCCAAGAGACCCAGTACTTC. Its translation is CASSLGSAQETQYF.

This clone was recorded a few times. The V call is TRBV3-1 (or the pseudogene TRBV3-2), the J call TRBJ2-5; TRBD1 aligns across 7 bases. The CDR3 length is 14 residues. Germline V lookup: CDR1 LGHDT, CDR2 YNNKEL (reference sequence). The trim removed 4 bases at V and 0 bases at J, leaving 2 bases unmatched. The CDR3 sequence is CASSLGQHQETQYF. The CDR3, as DNA: TGTGCCAGCAGCCTGGGACAGCACCAAGAGACCCAGTACTTC.

V and J are TRBV18 and TRBJ2-5; no clear D gene. CDR3 size: 13 residues. CDR1 and CDR2 from the germline V gene are KGHSH and LQKENI. The V end lost 3 bases, the J end lost 9 bases, and 14 bases lay between the germline ends. The CDR3, as DNA: TGTGCCAGCTCACCCGGGTCCTTCGCGTCCCAGTACTTC. This sequence encodes CASSPGSFASQYF.

The genes are TRBV11-2 and TRBJ1-2; TRBD1 matches 11 bases. J gave up 0 bases and V 1 base, and 10 bases lay outside the gene matches. Germline assignment: CDR1 SGHAT and CDR2 FQNNGV. CDR3 length: 19 amino acids. CDR3 in amino acids: CASSLAFGQGAKPNYGYTF. DNA of the CDR3: TGTGCCAGCAGCTTAGCATTCGGACAGGGGGCGAAACCTAACTATGGCTACACCTTC.

A remark on this clone: Other nucleotide sequences in the sample specify the same CDR3. This rearrangement joins TRBV7-2 to TRBJ2-7, with a possible D match to TRBD2 (6 bases). Germline V gene data show CDR1 as SGHTA and CDR2 as FQGNSA. The CDR3 runs to 13 residues. The V end lost 1 base, the J end lost 3 bases, and 7 bases lay between the germline ends. The CDR3 is CASSLVGGYEQYF. CDR3 nucleotides: TGTGCCAGCAGCTTAGTGGGAGGCTACGAGCAGTACTTC.

This clone was picked up a small number of times. The chain has TRBV5-8 and TRBJ1-5; no definite D call. The CDR3 runs 15 residues. Germline assignment: CDR1 SGHTS and CDR2 YDEGEE. V lost 1 base, J lost 0 bases, and 8 bases lay in between. The CDR3 spells CASSLSGYSNQPQHF. The CDR3 coding sequence is TGTGCCAGCAGCTTGTCGGGGTATAGCAATCAGCCCCAGCATTTT.

The rearrangement joins TRBV4-1 to TRBJ1-3; D gene uncertain. Trimming cost V 4 bases and J 7 bases, with 29 bases left between them. Germline V gives CDR1 MGHRA, CDR2 YSYEKL. The CDR3 contains 19 residues. CDR3: CASSPSGGIRSLRWNTIYF. CDR3 in DNA: TGCGCCAGCAGCCCCTCAGGAGGGATTCGCTCCCTTCGCTGGAACACCATATATTTT.

The V and J genes are TRBV11-3 and TRBJ1-2; D call uncertain. The CDR3 runs 13 residues. The V gene lost 3 bases and the J gene lost 4 bases, with 9 bases spanning the gap. Germline lookup yields CDR1 SGHNT and CDR2 YENEEA. CDR3 nucleotide sequence: TGTGCCAGCAGCTTGGCCGGAGCCTATGGCTACACCTTC. Translation gives CASSLAGAYGYTF.

The J gene is TRBJ2-7, the V gene TRBV20-1; D possibly corresponds to TRBD2 (6 bases). This CDR3 has 14 amino acids. Trimming pared 3 bases from V and 0 bases from J, leaving 12 bases between. CDR1 and CDR2 (germline): DFQATT, SNEGSKA (reference sequence). The CDR3 coding sequence is TGCAGTGCTAGTCGTGGGACTGCCTCCTACGAGCAGTACTTC. Translation: CSASRGTASYEQYF.

The chain has TRBV3-1 (or the pseudogene TRBV3-2) and TRBJ2-7, with no clear D. Deletions cut 4 bases from V and 0 bases from J, with 4 bases between. Germline CDR1 is LGHDT and CDR2 is YNNKEL (reference sequence). The CDR3 runs 12 residues. CDR3 nucleotides: TGTGCCAGCAGCCGGACCTCCTACGAGCAGTACTTC. This translates into CASSRTSYEQYF.

The chain links TRBV11-3 to TRBJ2-3; 9 bases agree with TRBD2. Trimming cost V 3 bases and J 5 bases; bases outside gene matches: 3. Germline CDR1 and CDR2: SGHNT and YENEEA. This CDR3 contains 14 residues. The CDR3 sequence is CASSFSGGGDTQYF. Here the CDR3 DNA reads TGTGCCAGCAGCTTTAGCGGGGGTGGAGATACGCAGTATTTT.

The chain carries TRBV5-1 and TRBJ1-2, with a possible D match to TRBD1 (5 bases). The CDR3 extends over 15 amino acids. The V end lost 3 bases, the J end lost 4 bases, and 16 bases lay between the germline ends. Per the germline V gene, CDR1 is SGHRS and CDR2 is YFSETQ. The CDR3 spells CASSSGPAGSYGYTF. CDR3 nucleotides: TGCGCCAGCAGCTCCGGCCCGGCAGGGTCCTATGGCTACACCTTC.

The chain links TRBV19 to TRBJ2-2; D remains ambiguous. From germline, CDR1 is LNHDA and CDR2 SQIVND (reference sequence). V was pared by 11 bases and J by 6 bases, with 13 bases between. The length of the CDR3 is 12 residues. The CDR3 nucleotides are TGTGCCTCCCAACCCCGGGCCGGGGAGCTGTTTTTT. Its protein is CASQPRAGELFF.

This clone appeared a few times. The chain combines TRBV11-2 with TRBJ2-7; no reliable D call. The CDR3 extends over 16 amino acids. V lost 1 base and J lost 5, with 18 bases in between. CDR1 and CDR2 from the germline V gene are SGHAT and FQNNGV. The CDR3 loop reads CASSLVNWLGFDEQYF. The CDR3, as DNA: TGTGCCAGCAGCTTAGTTAACTGGTTGGGGTTCGACGAGCAGTACTTC. The full variable domain, in which reference TRBV11-2 and TRBJ2-7 provide the parts outside the CDR3, is EAGVAQSPRYKIIEKRQSVAFWCNPISGHATLYWYQQILGQGPKLLIQFQNNGVVDDSQLPKDRFSAERLKGVDSTLKIQPAKLEDSAVYLCASSLVNWLGFDEQYFGPGTRLTVT.

This clone was picked up one time. The chain employs TRBV4-3 and TRBJ2-7; D is possibly TRBD1 (5 bases). The V end lost 0 bases, the J end lost 6 bases, and 18 bases lay between the germline ends. Germline loops: CDR1 LGHNA, CDR2 YSLEER. This CDR3 spans 16 amino acids. The CDR3 spells CASSQDKAGIQAEQYF. The CDR3 DNA sequence: TGCGCCAGCAGCCAAGATAAGGCAGGGATCCAGGCCGAGCAGTACTTC.

With respect to this clone: The same CDR3 is also encoded by other DNA sequences in this sample. V usage is TRBV5-1 and J usage is TRBJ1-5; D uncertain. The V gene's germline CDR1 is SGHRS and CDR2 YFSETQ. Between the trimmed V and J ends, which lost 0 bases and 0 bases, there was a span of 7 bases. The CDR3 loop spans 15 amino acids. DNA of the CDR3: TGCGCCAGCAGCTTGGGCGGGTCTAGCAATCAGCCCCAGCATTTT. Translated, it gives CASSLGGSSNQPQHF.

The rearrangement uses TRBV7-3 and TRBJ2-3; a weak D match, TRBD2 (6 bases). Trimming removed 5 bases at V and 2 bases at J, with 20 bases between. Germline CDR1 reads SGHTA; CDR2 reads FQGTGA. The CDR3 covers 17 residues. CDR3 region: CASSLLGAGTVTDTQYF. DNA of the CDR3: TGTGCCAGCAGCCTCCTTGGCGCCGGGACTGTCACAGATACGCAGTATTTT.

This clone was seen a few times. V and J are TRBV7-9 and TRBJ2-7; D is unresolved. V lost 4 bases and J 3 bases, leaving 16 bases between the germline ends. Per germline, CDR1 SEHNR and CDR2 FQNEAQ (reference sequence). CDR3 length equals 15 residues. The CDR3 nucleotides read TGTGCCAGCAGCTCCGGGTCAAACCTAAACTACGAGCAGTACTTC. It specifies CASSSGSNLNYEQYF.

This clone has a handful of counts. The rearrangement joins TRBV18 to TRBJ1-6, with D perhaps TRBD1 (6 bases). Trimming removed 0 bases at V and 6 bases at J, with 15 bases between. This CDR3 region has 17 residues. CDR1 and CDR2 (germline): KGHSH, LQKENI. Written as DNA, the CDR3 is TGTGCCAGCTCACCACCGGCCACTAGCAGGGGTAATTCACCCCTCCACTTT. This translates into CASSPPATSRGNSPLHF.

CDR3 in amino acids: CASSLQGGGRNTEAFF. In DNA, the CDR3 is TGTGCCAGCAGCTTACAGGGGGGCGGGAGGAACACTGAAGCTTTCTTT. The chain uses TRBV7-2 and TRBJ1-1; 7 positions agree with TRBD1. V dropped 2 bases and J dropped 1; count of bases not matched to a gene: 7. The CDR3 length is 16 residues. The germline CDR1 and CDR2 sequences are SGHTA and FQGNSA.

V gene TRBV9 combines with J gene TRBJ1-1; D not resolved. CDR3 length: 13 residues. Trimming removed 0 bases from V and 0 bases from J, with 3 bases in between. Germline V gene lookup returns CDR1 SGDLS and CDR2 YYNGEE. The CDR3 sequence is CASSVEMNTEAFF. CDR3 nucleotide sequence: TGTGCCAGCAGCGTAGAAATGAACACTGAAGCTTTCTTT.

The chain employs TRBV5-1 and TRBJ2-7; 7 bases line up with TRBD1. The CDR3 loop spans 14 amino acids. V lost 3 bases, J lost 7 bases, and 10 bases stayed unmatched. CDR1 is SGHRS and CDR2 is YFSETQ in the germline V gene. CDR3 nucleotides: TGCGCCAGCAGCTACAGGGGCCGCTCTTGGGAGCAGTACTTC. Translated, it gives CASSYRGRSWEQYF.

The chain is built from TRBV19 and TRBJ2-2, with unresolved D. V dropped 7 bases and J dropped 5 bases, with 17 bases sitting between them. The CDR3 sequence is 15 residues long. CDR1 is LNHDA and CDR2 is SQIVND in the germline V gene (reference sequence). This CDR3 is CASTPLQSNTGELFF. CDR3 sequence (DNA): TGTGCCAGTACCCCGCTGCAGAGTAATACCGGGGAGCTGTTTTTT.

The rearrangement links TRBV5-1 to TRBJ2-5; 14 bases are a match to TRBD2. Looked up from germline, CDR1 is SGHRS and CDR2 is YFSETQ. This CDR3 is 16 amino acids long. The J segment lost 5 bases and the V segment lost 4 bases, leaving 7 bases of the junction unmatched. This CDR3 is CASSRGLAGEVETQYF. The DNA of the CDR3 is TGCGCCAGCAGCCGGGGACTAGCGGGAGAGGTGGAGACCCAGTACTTC. Supplemented by reference TRBV5-1 and TRBJ2-5, the full variable domain reads KAGVTQTPRYLIKTRGQQVTLSCSPISGHRSVSWYQQTPGQGLQFLFEYFSETQRNKGNFPGRFSGRQFSNSRSEMNVSTLELGDSALYLCASSRGLAGEVETQYFGPGTRLLVL.

The chain uses TRBV5-1 and TRBJ2-7, with 9 bases fitting TRBD2. Trimming at V came to 4 bases and at J to 4 bases, leaving 9 bases not matched to a gene. Germline V CDR1 and CDR2: SGHRS, YFSETQ. The CDR3 runs 15 residues. This chain's CDR3 is CASSIKRGEMYEQYF. Here the CDR3 DNA reads TGCGCCAGCAGCATAAAGCGGGGGGAGATGTACGAGCAGTACTTC. Full variable domain (rest looked up from reference TRBV5-1 and TRBJ2-7): KAGVTQTPRYLIKTRGQQVTLSCSPISGHRSVSWYQQTPGQGLQFLFEYFSETQRNKGNFPGRFSGRQFSNSRSEMNVSTLELGDSALYLCASSIKRGEMYEQYFGPGTRLTVT.

The V call is TRBV5-1, the J call TRBJ2-2; D ambiguous. Trimming left V 0 bases short and J 1 base short, with 1 base between. The CDR3 consists of 13 residues. Looked up from germline, CDR1 is SGHRS and CDR2 is YFSETQ. The CDR3 DNA reads TGCGCCAGCAGCTTGGGGAACACCGGGGAGCTGTTTTTT. This sequence encodes CASSLGNTGELFF.

V usage is TRBV2 and J usage is TRBJ2-1; TRBD2 agrees at 11 bases. J was trimmed by 7 bases and V by 7 bases; bases with no gene match: 3. Germline CDR1 reads SNHLY; CDR2 reads FYNNEI. The CDR3 sequence is 13 residues long. The CDR3 sequence is CASIAGGPNEQFF. For the CDR3, the DNA is TGTGCCAGCATAGCGGGGGGGCCTAATGAGCAGTTCTTC.

The chain links TRBV28 to TRBJ2-2, with 7 bases identical to TRBD1. The CDR3 is 15 amino acids. The trim removed 5 bases at V and 2 bases at J, leaving 5 bases unmatched. Germline V gene sequence: CDR1 MDHEN, CDR2 SYDVKM. CDR3 residues: CASSPGTANTGELFF. The CDR3 DNA follows: TGTGCCAGCAGTCCGGGGACAGCTAACACCGGGGAGCTGTTTTTT.